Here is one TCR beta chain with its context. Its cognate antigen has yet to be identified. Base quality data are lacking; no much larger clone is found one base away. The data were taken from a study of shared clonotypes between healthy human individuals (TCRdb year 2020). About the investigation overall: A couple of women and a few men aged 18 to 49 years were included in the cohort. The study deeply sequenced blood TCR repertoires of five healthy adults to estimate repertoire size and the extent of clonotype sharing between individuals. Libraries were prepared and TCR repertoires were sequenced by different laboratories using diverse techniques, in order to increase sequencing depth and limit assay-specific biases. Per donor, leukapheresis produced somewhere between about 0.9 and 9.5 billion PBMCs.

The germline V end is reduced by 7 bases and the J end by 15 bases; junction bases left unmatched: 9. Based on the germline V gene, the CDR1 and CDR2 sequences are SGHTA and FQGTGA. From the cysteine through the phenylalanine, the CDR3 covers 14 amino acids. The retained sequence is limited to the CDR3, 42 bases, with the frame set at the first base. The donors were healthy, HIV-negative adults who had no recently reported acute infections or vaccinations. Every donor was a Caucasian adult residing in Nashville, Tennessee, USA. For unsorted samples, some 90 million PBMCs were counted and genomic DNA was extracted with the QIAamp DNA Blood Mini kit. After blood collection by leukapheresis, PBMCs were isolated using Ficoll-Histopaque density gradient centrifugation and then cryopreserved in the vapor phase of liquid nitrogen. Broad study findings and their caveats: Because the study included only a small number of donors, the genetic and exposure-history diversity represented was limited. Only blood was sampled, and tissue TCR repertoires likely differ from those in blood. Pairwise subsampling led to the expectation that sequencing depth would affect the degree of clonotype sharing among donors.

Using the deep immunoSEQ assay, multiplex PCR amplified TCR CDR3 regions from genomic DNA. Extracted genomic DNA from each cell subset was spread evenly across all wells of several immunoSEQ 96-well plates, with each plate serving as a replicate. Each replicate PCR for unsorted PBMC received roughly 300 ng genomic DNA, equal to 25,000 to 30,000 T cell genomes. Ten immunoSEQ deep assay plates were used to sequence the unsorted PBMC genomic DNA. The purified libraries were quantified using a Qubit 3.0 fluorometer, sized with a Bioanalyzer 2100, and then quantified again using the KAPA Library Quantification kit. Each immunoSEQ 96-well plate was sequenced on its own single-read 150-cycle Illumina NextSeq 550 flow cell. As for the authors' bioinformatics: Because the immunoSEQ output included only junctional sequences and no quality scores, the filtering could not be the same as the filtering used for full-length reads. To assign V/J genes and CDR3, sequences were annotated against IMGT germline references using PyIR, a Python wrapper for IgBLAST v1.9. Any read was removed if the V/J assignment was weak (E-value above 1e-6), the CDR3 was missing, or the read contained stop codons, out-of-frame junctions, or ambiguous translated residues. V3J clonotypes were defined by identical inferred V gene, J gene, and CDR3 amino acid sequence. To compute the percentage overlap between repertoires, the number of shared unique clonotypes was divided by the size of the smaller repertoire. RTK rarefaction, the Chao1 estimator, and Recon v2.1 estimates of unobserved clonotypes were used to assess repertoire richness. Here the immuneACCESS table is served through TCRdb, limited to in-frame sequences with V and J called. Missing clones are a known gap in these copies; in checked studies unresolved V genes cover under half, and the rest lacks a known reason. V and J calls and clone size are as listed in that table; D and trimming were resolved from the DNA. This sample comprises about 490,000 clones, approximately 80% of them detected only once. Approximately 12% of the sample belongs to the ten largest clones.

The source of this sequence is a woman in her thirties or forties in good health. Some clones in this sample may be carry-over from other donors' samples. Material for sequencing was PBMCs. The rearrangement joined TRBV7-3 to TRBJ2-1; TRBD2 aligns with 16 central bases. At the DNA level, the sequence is TGTGCCAGCACCGCCGGGACTAGCGGGAGGGGTTGGTTCTTC. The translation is CASTAGTSGRGWFF. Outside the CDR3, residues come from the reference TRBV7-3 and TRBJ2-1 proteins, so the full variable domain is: GAGVSQTPSNKVTEKGKYVELRCDPISGHTALYWYRQSLGQGPEFLIYFQGTGAADDSGLPNDRFFAVRPEGSVSTLKIQRTERGDSAVYLCASTAGTSGRGWFFGPGTRLTVL.